The T cell receptor (beta chain) under discussion was sequenced for a study of radiotherapy plus CTLA-4 blockade in lung cancer. The CDR3 is 16 residues long. V was clipped by 0 bases and J by 6 bases; unmatched bases: 4. Germline CDR1 reads SGHRS; CDR2 reads YFSETQ. The assay was immunoSEQ multiplex PCR, and TCRdb's table has in-frame clones only and misses some. The sample contains tens of thousands of clones, nearly 90% of which appear only once. This clone was counted a single time. What it binds is unknown. Broader study findings: Early blood T cell clone changes and increased post-radiation serum interferon-beta were reportedly the strongest response predictors.

The V and J genes are TRBV5-1 and TRBJ2-1, with 12 bases aligning to TRBD2. The starting material was peripheral blood, obtained from a patient treated with radiotherapy plus ipilimumab. The sequence was obtained from a human donor with non-small cell lung cancer whose response to radiotherapy plus ipilimumab could not be evaluated. The CDR3 coding sequence is TGCGCCAGCAGCTTGGGGTGGACTAGCGGGACCAATGAGCAGTTCTTC. This translates into CASSLGWTSGTNEQFF.